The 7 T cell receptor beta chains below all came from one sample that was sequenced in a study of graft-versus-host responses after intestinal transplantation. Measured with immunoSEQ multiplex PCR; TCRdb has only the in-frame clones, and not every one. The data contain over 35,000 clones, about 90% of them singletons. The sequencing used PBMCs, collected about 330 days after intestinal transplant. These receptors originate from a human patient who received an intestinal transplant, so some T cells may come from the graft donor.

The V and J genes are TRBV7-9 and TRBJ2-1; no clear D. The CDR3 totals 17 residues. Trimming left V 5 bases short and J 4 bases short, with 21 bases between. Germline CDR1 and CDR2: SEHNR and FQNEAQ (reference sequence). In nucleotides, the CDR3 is TGTGCCAGCAGCCCGATTCCGGCTAGTCCGGCTTACAATGAGCAGTTCTTC. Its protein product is CASSPIPASPAYNEQFF. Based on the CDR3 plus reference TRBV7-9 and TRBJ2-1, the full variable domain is DTGVSQNPRHKITKRGQNVTFRCDPISEHNRLYWYRQTLGQGPEFLTYFQNEAQLEKSRLLSDRFSAERPKGSFSTLEIQRTEQGDSAMYLCASSPIPASPAYNEQFFGPGTRLTVL.

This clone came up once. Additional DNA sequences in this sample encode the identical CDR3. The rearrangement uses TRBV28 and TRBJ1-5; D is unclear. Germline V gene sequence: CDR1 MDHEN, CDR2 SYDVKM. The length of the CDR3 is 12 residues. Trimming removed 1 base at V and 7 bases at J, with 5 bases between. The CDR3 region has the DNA TGTGCCAGCAGTTTATTGGGCCAGCCCCAGCATTTT. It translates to CASSLLGQPQHF.

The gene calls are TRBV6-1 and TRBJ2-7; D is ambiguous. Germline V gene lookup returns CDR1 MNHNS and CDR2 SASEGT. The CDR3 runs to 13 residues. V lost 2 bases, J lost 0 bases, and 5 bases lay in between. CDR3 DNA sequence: TGTGCCAGCAGTGAAATCGGCTCCTACGAGCAGTACTTC. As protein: CASSEIGSYEQYF.

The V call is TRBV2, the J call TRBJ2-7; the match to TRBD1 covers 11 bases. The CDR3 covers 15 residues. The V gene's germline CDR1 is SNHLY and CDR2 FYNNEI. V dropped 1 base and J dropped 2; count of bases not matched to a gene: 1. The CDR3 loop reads CASSEVGQGAYEQYF. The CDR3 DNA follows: TGTGCCAGCAGTGAAGTGGGACAGGGGGCCTACGAGCAGTACTTC.

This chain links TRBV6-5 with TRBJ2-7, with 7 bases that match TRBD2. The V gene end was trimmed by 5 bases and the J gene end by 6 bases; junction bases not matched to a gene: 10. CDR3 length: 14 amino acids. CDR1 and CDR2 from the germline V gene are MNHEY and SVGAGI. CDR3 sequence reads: CASSEGQGGREQYF. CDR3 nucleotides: TGTGCCAGCAGTGAAGGGCAGGGAGGGCGCGAGCAGTACTTC.

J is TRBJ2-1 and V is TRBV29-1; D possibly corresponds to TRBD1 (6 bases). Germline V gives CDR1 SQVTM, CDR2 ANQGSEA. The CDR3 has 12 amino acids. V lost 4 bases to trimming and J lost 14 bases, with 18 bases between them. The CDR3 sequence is CSVGSPPDSEFF. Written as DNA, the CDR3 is TGCAGCGTTGGGAGCCCCCCGGACAGTGAGTTCTTC.

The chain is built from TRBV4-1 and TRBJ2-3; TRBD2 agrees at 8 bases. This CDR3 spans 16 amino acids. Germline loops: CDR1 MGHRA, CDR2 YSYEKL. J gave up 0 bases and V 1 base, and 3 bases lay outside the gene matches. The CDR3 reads CASSQGGGPSTDTQYF. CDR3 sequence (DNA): TGCGCCAGCAGCCAAGGCGGGGGGCCTAGCACAGATACGCAGTATTTT.